The present T cell receptor beta chain was sequenced within a study of shared clonotypes between healthy human individuals. This table comes from immunoSEQ multiplex PCR, and its TCRdb copy is limited to in-frame clones, with some not included. The table records under 600,000 clones, roughly 95% of them present only once. The CDR3 is 13 residues long. Trimming removed 6 bases from V and 3 bases from J, with 11 bases in between. CDR1 MNHEY and CDR2 SMNVEV come from the germline V gene (reference sequence). The TCR sequence derives from a woman in her 30s in good health. The sample comprised naive CD4+ T cells sorted from blood. Documented subset: CD45RA+ positively selected. The chain uses TRBV27 and TRBJ1-2; D is possibly TRBD1 (5 bases). The CDR3 is CASREGSDYGYTF. CDR3 bases: TGTGCCAGCAGGGAGGGGTCCGACTATGGCTACACCTTC.